The 2 T cell receptor beta chains listed next were all sequenced from one sample in a study of post-analysis software for immune sequencing data (dated by TCRdb to between 2015 and 2017). What the research found in general, with its limitations: About five TRBV segments, including TRBV5-6, TRBV5-1 and TRBV20-1, were significantly more frequent in patients than controls.

These TCRs are of unknown antigen specificity. Library method: PCR. These reads were obtained on an Illumina HiSeq 2500. To reduce PCR and sequencing biases, unique molecular identifiers were built into the TCR beta cDNA libraries. The public sequencing data were trimmed at Q25 with fastp and processed into clonotypes with MiXCR by TCRdb, which kept only in-frame beta chains. Identical CDR3 protein sequences are pooled into one entry, listed with their most common genes and DNA. This sample holds roughly 570,000 distinct CDR3 sequences; approximately 31% were observed only once. The top ten clonotypes cover approximately 6% of the sample. Sequenced input: blood. The receptors were sampled from a girl aged 2-17 years with multiple sclerosis.

The chain uses TRBV20-1 and TRBJ2-3; 11 nucleotides agree with TRBD2. From germline, CDR1 is DFQATT and CDR2 SNEGSKA (reference sequence). The CDR3 has 15 amino acids. V lost 6 bases to trimming and J lost 3 bases; unmatched junction nucleotides: 8. CDR3 in DNA: TGCAGTGCCCAGCCTAGCGGGGGGTTTACAGATACGCAGTATTTT. This sequence encodes CSAQPSGGFTDTQYF.

In this sample, this clonotype turned up a few times. The chain links TRBV15 to TRBJ2-7, with 9 bases fitting TRBD1. The V gene end was trimmed by 7 bases and the J gene end by 5 bases; junction bases not matched to a gene: 9. The CDR3 is 14 residues long. Germline assignment: CDR1 LNHNV and CDR2 YYDKDF (reference sequence). This chain's CDR3 is CATTRDRGSDEQYF. CDR3 nucleotide sequence: TGTGCCACCACACGCGACAGGGGGAGCGACGAGCAGTACTTC. The variable domain in full, with the rest retrieved from reference TRBV15 and TRBJ2-7, is DAMVIQNPRYQVTQFGKPVTLSCSQTLNHNVMYWYQQKSSQAPKLLFHYYDKDFNNEADTPDNFQSRRPNTSFCFLDIRSPGLGDTAMYLCATTRDRGSDEQYFGPGTRLTVT.